This section outlines one T cell receptor beta chain sequence together with its context. This clonotype appeared many times. Its cognate antigen has yet to be identified. Qualities for individual bases were not recorded, and no much larger clone is one base off. The data derive from a study of human T cells and chemical hapten exposure (dated by TCRdb to about 2021). Some background on the complete study: For sensitization, 2% DPC in acetone was applied to a 2 cm by 2 cm area of upper inner arm skin. In alopecia patients, the study followed how the peripheral blood TCR repertoire changed in vivo over primary and secondary sensitization to diphenylcyclopropenone (DPC), a hapten. Patch testing on the upper back used Finn chambers containing 0.01% DPC, with scoring done after 6 days according to International Contact Dermatitis Research Group standards. Blood was sampled from patients pre-sensitization (week 0) and at 2, 6 and about 24 weeks after DPC sensitization. Most of the patients in the cohort were female, and the cohort covered alopecia areata with under or over 50% scalp involvement, alopecia totalis and alopecia universalis. The libraries were sequenced as a pool, and the TCR yield per sample differed mostly because of small variations in library volumes within the pool. Throughout the study period of 20 to 25 weeks, patients also received therapeutic DPC doses to the scalp every week. Twenty-nine alopecia patients gave blood for TCR sequencing at one to four time points (pre-sensitization, 2, 6 and 24 weeks).

The time point label, as the study defines it: patch test 1, 2 weeks after DPC sensitization. The treatment or condition tag for this specimen amounts to: therapeutic diphenylcyclopropenone sensitization with weekly scalp DPC. At each patch-test visit, blood was drawn before the patch test was applied. Patients were considered eligible if aged 18 to 70, diagnosed with alopecia and deemed suitable for DPC therapy, and patients were excluded if pregnant. Total RNA was extracted from unfractionated whole blood that had been collected in Tempus Blood RNA tubes. Library preparation employed RACE. Sequencer: NextSeq 500. During library preparation, unique molecular identifiers were attached to individual cDNA molecules so that TCRs could be counted quantitatively and reproducibly. Each blood RNA sample was used to sequence both TCR alpha and TCR beta chains. The authors' pipeline ran thus. The median number of TCRs per sample was over 95,000, ranging from roughly 20,000 to 700,000. V, J and CDR3 annotation of the TCR reads was carried out using the Decombinator software suite. To make PS versus PT1 abundance plots, every sample was subsampled to the same number of TCRs (28,000). Expanded TCRs were defined as absent before sensitization and observed at least eight times at the 2-week time point. TCRdb ran its own pipeline on the public reads, namely fastp trimming at Q25 and MiXCR clone calling, and kept in-frame beta chains. A single entry per CDR3 protein holds the most common genes and DNA from its merged rows. In this record, the V and J calls reflect TCRdb's handling and not the investigators' own analysis. This sample holds about 71,000 distinct CDR3 sequences; 9.8% were observed only once. The top ten clones comprise less than 4% of the sample.

Broad study findings and their caveats: Patch test score was positively correlated with the number of PT1 expanded TCRs, with significance at thresholds 8, 16 and 32 but not at 4. DPC sensitization did not change the number of TCRs with a frequency above 1 in 1000, and there was no evidence of changes in global repertoire structure. Significantly more large CDR3 similarity clusters were formed by expanded TCRs than by pre-sensitization or healthy control sets, consistent with antigen-driven responses. All patients had alopecia, a presumed autoimmune disease, so their immune response might differ from that of healthy individuals. Repeated subsampling changed both the strength of the expansion versus patch-test correlation and the threshold at which that correlation became significant.

The CDR3 has 13 amino acids, counting the end cysteine and phenylalanine. This entry keeps only the CDR3 DNA: 39 bases, framed from base 1. V and J are truncated by 2 bases and 8 bases respectively, leaving an intervening sequence of 12 bases. CDR1 is given as SGHTA and CDR2 as FQGNSA, both from the germline V gene. This clonotype was sampled from a woman aged 35 to 49 with alopecia areata. Some clones in this sample may be carry-over from other donors' samples. The chain is assembled from TRBV7-2 and TRBJ1-2, with the D gene not clear enough to name. The material sequenced was whole blood, taken in connection with sensitization to the hapten diphenylcyclopropenone (DPC). The CDR3 reads CASSLLREAGYTF. The DNA sequence follows: TGTGCCAGCAGCTTATTGAGGGAGGCGGGCTACACCTTC. The variable domain in full, with residues beyond the CDR3 obtained from the reference TRBV7-2 and TRBJ1-2 genes, is GAGVSQSPSNKVTEKGKDVELRCDPISGHTALYWYRQSLGQGLEFLIYFQGNSAPDKSGLPSDRFSAERTGGSVSTLTIQRTQQEDSAVYLCASSLLREAGYTFGSGTRLTVV.